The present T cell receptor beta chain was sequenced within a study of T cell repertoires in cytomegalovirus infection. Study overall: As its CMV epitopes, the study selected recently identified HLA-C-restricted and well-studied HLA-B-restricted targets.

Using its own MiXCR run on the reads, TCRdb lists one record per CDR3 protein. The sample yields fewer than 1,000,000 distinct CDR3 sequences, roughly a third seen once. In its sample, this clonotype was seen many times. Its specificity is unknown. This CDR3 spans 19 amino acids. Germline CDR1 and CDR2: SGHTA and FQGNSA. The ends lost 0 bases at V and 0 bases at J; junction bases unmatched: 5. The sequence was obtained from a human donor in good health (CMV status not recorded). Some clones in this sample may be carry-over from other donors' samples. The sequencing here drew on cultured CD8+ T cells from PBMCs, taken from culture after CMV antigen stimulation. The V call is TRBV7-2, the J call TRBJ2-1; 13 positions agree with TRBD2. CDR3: CASSLAGTSGVYSYNEQFF. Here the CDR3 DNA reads TGTGCCAGCAGCTTAGCGGGGACTAGCGGGGTATACTCCTACAATGAGCAGTTCTTC.